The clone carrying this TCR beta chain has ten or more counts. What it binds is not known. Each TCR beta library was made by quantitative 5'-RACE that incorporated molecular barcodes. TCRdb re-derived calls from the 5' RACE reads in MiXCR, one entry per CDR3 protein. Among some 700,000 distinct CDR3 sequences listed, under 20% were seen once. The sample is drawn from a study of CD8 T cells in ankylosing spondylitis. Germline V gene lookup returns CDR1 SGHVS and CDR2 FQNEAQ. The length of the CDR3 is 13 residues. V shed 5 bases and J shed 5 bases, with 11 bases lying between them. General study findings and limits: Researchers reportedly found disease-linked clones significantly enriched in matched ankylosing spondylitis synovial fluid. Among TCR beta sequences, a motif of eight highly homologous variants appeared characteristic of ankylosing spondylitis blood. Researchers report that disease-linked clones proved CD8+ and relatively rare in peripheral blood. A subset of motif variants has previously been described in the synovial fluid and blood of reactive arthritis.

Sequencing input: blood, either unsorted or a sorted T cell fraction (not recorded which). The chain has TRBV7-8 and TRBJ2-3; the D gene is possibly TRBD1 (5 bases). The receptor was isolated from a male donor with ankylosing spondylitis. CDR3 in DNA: TGTGCCAGCAGCCCAGGGCCGGGAGATACGCAGTATTTT. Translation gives CASSPGPGDTQYF.